The subject of this entry is one TCR beta chain. This record comes from a study of blood T cell repertoires in COVID-19. Overall study: From the United States, Italy and Spain came samples of acute and convalescent COVID-19. The cDNA or gDNA used as material had been derived from T cells, B-cell-depleted T cells, or PBMCs.

V was pared by 8 bases and J by 0 bases, with 7 bases of the junction left unmatched. The CDR3 spans 15 residues. The V gene's germline CDR1 is MNHNY and CDR2 SVGAGI (reference sequence). Authors' data handling: Reference gene primer amplification yielded estimated nucleated cell counts. Data came from immunoSEQ multiplex PCR; TCRdb stores just in-frame clones and leaves some out. The V and J calls and the clone size are those of that table, but D and trimming were determined from the DNA. This sample has about 71,000 clones, with roughly 87% found just once. This clonotype was obtained from a man aged 50 to 60 with active COVID-19. Sequencing was carried out using peripheral blood. The rearrangement joins TRBV6-6 to TRBJ1-1; TRBD1 aligns across 9 bases. In DNA form, the CDR3 reads TGTGCCAGCGAAGACAGGGGGGGGATGAACACTGAAGCTTTCTTT. Translated: CASEDRGGMNTEAFF.